The next 29 T cell receptor beta chains were all read from a single sample in a study of shared clonotypes between healthy human individuals. Assay used: immunoSEQ multiplex PCR; TCRdb lists only in-frame clones, some missing. This table holds some 1 million clones, under 80% found once. The sample taken for sequencing was memory CD4+ T cells sorted from blood. Subset described: CD45RA-negative fraction. Receptors originate from a young man in good health.

This clone has only a few counts. The chain recombines TRBV30 with TRBJ2-3, with 9 nucleotides matching TRBD1. This CDR3 contains 15 residues. Unmatched junction bases numbered 5, after V lost 2 bases and J lost 2 bases. Looked up from germline, CDR1 is GTSNPN and CDR2 is SVGIG (reference sequence). The CDR3 nucleotides read TGTGCCTGGAGTATAGGGACAGGGAACACAGATACGCAGTATTTT. Residues: CAWSIGTGNTDTQYF.

This chain connects TRBV7-3 to TRBJ2-3, with 7 bases matching TRBD2. This CDR3 has 16 residues. Germline CDR1 reads SGHTA; CDR2 reads FQGTGA. After removal of 4 bases from V and 5 bases from J, the junction contained 12 bases not matched to a gene. CDR3 coding DNA: TGTGCCAGCAGCTCCCCCGGCGGGGGAATCGGAGATACGCAGTATTTT. Translating gives CASSSPGGGIGDTQYF.

This clone showed up just a few times. The chain carries TRBV9 and TRBJ1-1, with D unclear. The germline gives CDR1 SGDLS, CDR2 YYNGEE. CDR3 size: 13 residues. V gave up 4 bases and J gave up 2 bases, with 9 bases separating them. CDR3 sequence (DNA): TGTGCCAGCAGCACGCACACTAACACTGAAGCTTTCTTT. It specifies CASSTHTNTEAFF.

The chain uses TRBV19 and TRBJ1-2; TRBD1 might be the D (5 bases). V shed 5 bases and J shed 6 bases, with 13 bases lying between them. The CDR3 runs 13 residues. Germline V gene data show CDR1 as LNHDA and CDR2 as SQIVND (reference sequence). The CDR3 region has the DNA TGTGCCAGTAGTTGGGGACGGACTAATGGCTACACCTTC. Its protein product is CASSWGRTNGYTF.

The chain links TRBV6-5 to TRBJ1-5; perhaps TRBD1 as D (5 bases). CDR1 is MNHEY, CDR2 SVGAGI, per germline. Trimming took 6 bases from V and 0 from J, leaving 12 bases between them. The CDR3 is made up of 15 amino acids. CDR3 nucleotides: TGTGCCAGCAGGCCGACAGAAAATAGCAATCAGCCCCAGCATTTT. This gives the protein CASRPTENSNQPQHF.

The rearrangement links TRBV11-2 to TRBJ2-2; no clear D. Germline CDR1 is SGHAT and CDR2 is FQNNGV. The CDR3 totals 15 residues. V was trimmed by 2 bases and J by 2 bases, leaving 9 bases between them. In DNA form, the CDR3 reads TGTGCCAGCAGCTTATTAAAAAGTAACACCGGGGAGCTGTTTTTT. Encoded protein: CASSLLKSNTGELFF.

The chain carries TRBV7-2 and TRBJ2-7; the D gene is possibly TRBD1 (6 bases). The germline gives CDR1 SGHTA, CDR2 FQGNSA. The CDR3 runs to 15 residues. V shed 5 bases and J shed 5 bases, with 19 bases lying between them. Written as DNA, the CDR3 is TGTGCCAGCAGCATTACCGGGACACTCCCCGACGAGCAGTACTTC. It yields the protein CASSITGTLPDEQYF.

The chain couples TRBV4-1 to TRBJ2-6, with 8 nucleotides matching TRBD1. This CDR3 region has 19 residues. Germline V gene lookup returns CDR1 MGHRA and CDR2 YSYEKL. The junction had 14 bases not matched to a gene; V was cut back by 6 bases and J by 1 base. Here the CDR3 reads CASSSSTQGAGSGANVLTF. CDR3 DNA sequence: TGCGCCAGCAGTTCCTCCACGCAGGGGGCTGGGTCTGGGGCCAACGTCCTGACTTTC.

This clone showed up just a few times. The V and J genes are TRBV11-1 and TRBJ2-2, with D uncertain. CDR1 and CDR2 from the germline V gene are SGHAT and FQDESV (reference sequence). Trimming took off 5 bases at V and 1 base at J, with 8 bases between the two ends. This CDR3 comprises 14 residues. The CDR3 protein is CASSPSKNTGELFF. The CDR3 nucleotides are TGTGCCAGCAGCCCTTCGAAGAACACCGGGGAGCTGTTTTTT.

The chain is built from TRBV7-4 and TRBJ1-2; 7 bases align to TRBD1. Germline loops: CDR1 SGHVT, CDR2 SQSDAQ. Trimming at V came to 5 bases and at J to 6 bases, leaving 3 bases not matched to a gene. The CDR3 has 12 amino acids. CDR3 DNA: TGTGCCAGCAGCGTTGGACAGGATGGCTACACCTTC. Residues: CASSVGQDGYTF. Full variable domain (rest looked up from reference TRBV7-4 and TRBJ1-2): GAGVSQSPRYKVAKRGRDVALRCDSISGHVTLYWYRQTLGQGSEVLTYSQSDAQRDKSGRPSGRFSAERPERSVSTLKIQRTEQGDSAVYLCASSVGQDGYTFGSGTRLTVV.

The rearrangement uses TRBV6-5 and TRBJ2-1; maybe TRBD1 (6 bases). The CDR3 has 14 residues. The germline V and J ends were trimmed by 6 bases and 4 bases, with 13 bases remaining between them. Germline loops: CDR1 MNHEY, CDR2 SVGAGI. The CDR3 DNA is TGTGCCAGCAGAACAGGGACGGGATACAATGAGCAGTTCTTC. As protein: CASRTGTGYNEQFF.

This clone was seen more than once but under ten times. The genes are TRBV11-2 and TRBJ2-7; 9 positions agree with TRBD2. The CDR3 totals 15 residues. Germline trimming cut 0 bases from V and 0 bases from J; bases unmatched to any gene: 0. In germline, CDR1 is SGHAT, CDR2 FQNNGV. The CDR3 is CASSLDSGGSYEQYF. Here the CDR3 DNA reads TGTGCCAGCAGCTTAGATAGCGGGGGCTCCTACGAGCAGTACTTC.

This clone was recorded once. This sequence joins TRBV2 and TRBJ2-7, with 7 bases that match TRBD2. The CDR3 length is 15 residues. The V gene end was trimmed by 9 bases and the J gene end by 3 bases; junction bases not matched to a gene: 14. Germline values: CDR1 SNHLY, CDR2 FYNNEI. In DNA, the CDR3 is TGTGCCAGTAAACTCGGGGGAGGGGCTCTCTACGAGCAGTACTTC. The encoded protein is CASKLGGGALYEQYF.

V is TRBV14 and J is TRBJ2-1; 14 bases line up with TRBD2. Germline V gives CDR1 SGHDN, CDR2 FVKESK. V lost 0 bases, J lost 8 bases, and 12 bases stayed unmatched. This CDR3 comprises 19 residues. The CDR3 nucleotides are TGTGCCAGCAGCCAAGACGGGACTAGCGGGAGAAGTTCTGTCCATGAGCAGTTCTTC. It specifies CASSQDGTSGRSSVHEQFF.

The gene calls are TRBV6-6 and TRBJ1-5; D unclear. Trimming left V 2 bases short and J 3 bases short, with 8 bases between. The length of the CDR3 is 14 residues. CDR1 and CDR2 from the germline V gene are MNHNY and SVGAGI (reference sequence). The CDR3 here is CASSYTEINQPQHF. The CDR3 DNA reads TGTGCCAGCAGTTACACGGAAATCAATCAGCCCCAGCATTTT.

V usage is TRBV11-3 and J usage is TRBJ2-7, with D perhaps TRBD2 (5 bases). Trimming cost V 1 base and J 0 bases, with 10 bases left between them. The CDR3 is made up of 15 amino acids. Germline CDR1 reads SGHNT; CDR2 reads YENEEA. CDR3 nucleotides: TGTGCCAGCAGCTTAGCGGCGGGTAGCTCCTACGAGCAGTACTTC. Its protein product is CASSLAAGSSYEQYF.

The CDR3 bases are TGTGCCAGTAACGCCCGGGGGGCAGAAGGGGAGCTGTTTTTT. This gives the protein CASNARGAEGELFF. The rearrangement joins TRBV19 to TRBJ2-2; possibly TRBD2 for D (7 bases). Germline CDR1 and CDR2: LNHDA and SQIVND (reference sequence). V lost 7 bases and J lost 8, with 17 bases in between. The CDR3 loop spans 14 amino acids.

The DNA of the CDR3 is TGTGCCAGCAGCCCCCTTGCCCTCCCCGGGGCTTTCTTT. It is translated as CASSPLALPGAFF. This rearrangement joins TRBV5-8 to TRBJ1-1; D unclear. Germline V gene data show CDR1 as SGHTS and CDR2 as YDEGEE. This CDR3 has 13 residues. V was pared by 4 bases and J by 11 bases, with 18 bases between.

The sample holds a few counts of this clone. This sequence joins TRBV10-3 and TRBJ1-1; 8 bases match TRBD1. The CDR3 spans 15 residues. With V trimmed by 3 bases and J by 6 bases, 9 bases remained unmatched. Per the germline V gene, CDR1 is ENHRY and CDR2 is SYGVKD. The CDR3 loop is CAISDRQGNSPEAFF. Here the CDR3 DNA reads TGTGCCATCAGTGACCGACAGGGGAACTCGCCTGAAGCTTTCTTT.

This clone occurred a few times. The chain is built from TRBV2 and TRBJ1-1; TRBD1 might be the D (5 bases). Germline V CDR1 and CDR2: SNHLY, FYNNEI. The CDR3 has 14 amino acids. Trimming took 4 bases from V and 1 from J, leaving 10 bases between them. The CDR3 bases are TGTGCCAGCAGTGGGGGGTGGCAGAACACTGAAGCTTTCTTT. Amino acids: CASSGGWQNTEAFF.

This chain joins TRBV28 and TRBJ1-2; tentative D call: TRBD1 (6 bases). The V and J ends lost 6 bases and 4 bases respectively, with 15 bases between them. The length of the CDR3 is 14 residues. Germline V gene lookup returns CDR1 MDHEN and CDR2 SYDVKM. CDR3 sequence reads: CASRDRLELYGYTF. CDR3 bases: TGTGCCAGCAGAGACAGGCTCGAGCTCTATGGCTACACCTTC.

The V and J genes are TRBV30 and TRBJ1-1, with 7 bases fitting TRBD1. The germline gives CDR1 GTSNPN, CDR2 SVGIG (reference sequence). V was pared by 3 bases and J by 8 bases, with 0 bases of the junction left unmatched. The CDR3 loop spans 10 amino acids. The CDR3 is CAWRDREAFF. The CDR3 DNA sequence: TGTGCCTGGAGGGACAGGGAAGCTTTCTTT.

This clone has only one observation. The chain carries TRBV29-1 and TRBJ2-5; 12 bases align to TRBD2. Germline V gives CDR1 SQVTM, CDR2 ANQGSEA. The J segment lost 2 bases and the V segment lost 5 bases, leaving 6 bases of the junction unmatched. This CDR3 spans 15 amino acids. The CDR3: CSVPLAGGPQETQYF. The CDR3 nucleotides are TGCAGCGTTCCGCTAGCGGGAGGGCCTCAAGAGACCCAGTACTTC.

V is TRBV14 and J is TRBJ2-2, with D hard to call. Trimming cost V 0 bases and J 5 bases, with 7 bases left between them. CDR1 SGHDN and CDR2 FVKESK come from the germline V gene. The CDR3 length is 14 residues. The CDR3: CASSQDRSTGELFF. Here the CDR3 DNA reads TGTGCCAGCAGCCAAGATCGGTCTACCGGGGAGCTGTTTTTT.

The chain joins TRBV7-3 to TRBJ2-2; the match to TRBD1 covers 8 bases. V gave up 1 base and J gave up 3 bases; unmatched junction bases: 4. The V gene's germline CDR1 is SGHTA and CDR2 FQGTGA. This CDR3 comprises 16 residues. The chain's CDR3 is CASSLNGQGHTGELFF. The CDR3 DNA reads as TGTGCCAGCAGCTTAAATGGACAGGGACACACCGGGGAGCTGTTTTTT. Full variable domain (remainder filled in from reference TRBV7-3 and TRBJ2-2): GAGVSQTPSNKVTEKGKYVELRCDPISGHTALYWYRQSLGQGPEFLIYFQGTGAADDSGLPNDRFFAVRPEGSVSTLKIQRTERGDSAVYLCASSLNGQGHTGELFFGEGSRLTVL.

The chain has TRBV5-1 and TRBJ1-4, with D perhaps TRBD1 (6 bases). With 1 base removed from V and 3 bases from J, the gap between germline ends came to 10 bases. Germline-derived CDR1 and CDR2 are SGHRS and YFSETQ. The CDR3 is 15 amino acids. The CDR3 coding sequence is TGCGCCAGCAGCTTGACAGGGAGTTCTAATGAAAAACTGTTTTTT. It is translated as CASSLTGSSNEKLFF.

V is TRBV7-2 and J is TRBJ2-7; D unclear. There are 14 residues in the CDR3. Germline assignment: CDR1 SGHTA and CDR2 FQGNSA. Deletions cut 1 base from V and 6 bases from J, with 13 bases between. The CDR3 DNA reads as TGTGCCAGCAGCTTAGAACGCTGGGCCTCCGAGCAGTACTTC. It codes for CASSLERWASEQYF.

Points on this clone: A far bigger clonotype differs at one base, so this is likely a read error. Other DNA sequences of this sample code for an identical CDR3. The chain links TRBV29-1 to TRBJ2-5; a possible D gene is TRBD1 (6 bases). The CDR3 runs 12 residues. CDR1 is SQVTM and CDR2 is ANQGSEA in the germline V gene. The CDR3 DNA follows: TGCAGCGCTGGACAGCCAGGGGAGACCCAATACTTC. It translates to CSAGQPGETQYF.

The chain couples TRBV5-1 to TRBJ2-6; unclear D gene. Germline CDR1 SGHRS, CDR2 YFSETQ. This CDR3 has 18 residues. Trimming removed 0 bases at V and 0 bases at J, with 13 bases between. The CDR3 DNA reads TGCGCCAGCAGCTTGGCTGGGATAGTAAACTCTGGGGCCAACGTCCTGACTTTC. It codes for CASSLAGIVNSGANVLTF.